Listed here is a single T cell receptor (beta chain). Its antigen is as yet unknown. These data come from a study of T cells expressing NK-cell markers. Study results and caveats: Among a handful of donors, these clonotypes also ranked first in the CD3+CD56-NKG2C+ fraction.

From the 5' RACE reads, TCRdb lists one entry per CDR3 protein and no DNA. The sample totals roughly 280,000 distinct CDR3 sequences. This sequence originates from a man aged 18-30 years in good health. The sequenced sample was blood T cells: a sorted CD56 or NKG2C T cell subset, CD4+ or CD8+ T cells, or bulk PBMC T cells (not recorded which).

CDR3 protein: CSVVGLAGAWQFF. The chain links TRBV29-1 to TRBJ2-1; TCRdb outputs TRBD2, but without DNA this stays unchecked. The CDR3 covers 13 residues. The germline CDR1 and CDR2 sequences are SQVTM and ANQGSEA.